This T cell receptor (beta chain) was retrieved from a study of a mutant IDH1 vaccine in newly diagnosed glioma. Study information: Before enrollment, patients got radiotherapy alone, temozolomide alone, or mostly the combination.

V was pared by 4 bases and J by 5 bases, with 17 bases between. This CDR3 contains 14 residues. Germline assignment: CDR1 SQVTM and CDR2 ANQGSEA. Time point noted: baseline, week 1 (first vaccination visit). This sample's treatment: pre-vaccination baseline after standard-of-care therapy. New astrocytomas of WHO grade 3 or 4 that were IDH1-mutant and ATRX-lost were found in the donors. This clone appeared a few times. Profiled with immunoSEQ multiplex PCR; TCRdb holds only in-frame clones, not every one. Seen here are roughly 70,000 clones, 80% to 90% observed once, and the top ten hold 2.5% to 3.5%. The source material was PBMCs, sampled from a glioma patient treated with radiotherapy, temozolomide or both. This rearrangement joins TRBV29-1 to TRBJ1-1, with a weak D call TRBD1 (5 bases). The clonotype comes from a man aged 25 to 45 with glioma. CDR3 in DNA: TGCAGCGTTGCCTATGGGGGAGGGCTGACTGAAGCTTTCTTT. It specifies CSVAYGGGLTEAFF.